The clone carrying this T cell receptor beta chain was seen more than once but under ten times. As yet, its antigen is unknown. Trimming removed 5 bases at V and 4 bases at J, with 9 bases between. Germline CDR1 reads MNHEY; CDR2 reads SMNVEV (reference sequence). CDR3 length equals 13 residues. Every donor was a healthy person donating bone marrow. This entry is derived from a study of cytomegalovirus exposure and HLA in healthy donors. Study-wide background: Earlier results showed roughly 120 million unique TCR beta sequences derived from some 190 million T cells. Notes on the study in general: V- and J-gene trimming of TCR beta was linked (in a later analysis) to a missense DCLRE1C variant. Later, TCR association rates were found to vary by HLA locus, highest for DRB1 and lowest for HLA-C.

The study ran its PCR with 60 Vbeta and 13 Jbeta primers. Sequencing was performed with immunoSEQ multiplex PCR; in TCRdb, only in-frame clones are kept and a portion is missing. The sample records 100,000 to 130,000 clones, over 75% being singletons. The V call is TRBV27, the J call TRBJ1-5, with D possibly being TRBD1 (6 bases). The sequence came from a man between 25 and 39 years old in good health and CMV-seronegative. The sequenced sample consisted of PBMCs. The CDR3 spells CASSPQGNQPQHF. The CDR3, as DNA: TGTGCCAGCAGTCCCCAGGGGAATCAGCCCCAGCATTTT.